The clone carrying this T cell receptor beta chain was found many times. The antigen remains unidentified. Time point indicated: longitudinal time-point 3. V shed 4 bases and J shed 10 bases, with 8 bases lying between them. Germline CDR1 reads SGHNT; CDR2 reads YENEEA. The CDR3 is 11 residues long. These data originate in a study of neurological immune-mediated disorders. General study findings and limits: Private repertoires in all groups were suggested, as expanded clones shared no CDR3 amino acid sequences across subjects. HTLV-1-associated myelopathy had the most TCR clonal expansion, whereas multiple sclerosis had the least (lower than in healthy controls).

As for the cDNA, it was generated by 5'RACE with 10-nucleotide random UMIs. Sequencing runs each yielded over 170 million TCR-beta sequences from 15-18 subjects. From the 5' RACE reads, TCRdb called clonotypes with MiXCR, one entry per CDR3 protein. The table shows about 81,000 distinct CDR3 sequences, with 3.5% to 4.5% occurring only once. This chain joins TRBV11-3 and TRBJ2-1; tentative D call: TRBD2 (5 bases). The sequencing input was PBMCs. This clonotype originated in a woman aged 60 to 75 with multiple sclerosis. This CDR3 reads CASSSDWEQFF. CDR3 DNA: TGTGCCAGCAGCTCGGACTGGGAGCAGTTCTTC.